A single TCR beta chain is shown here with its context. No antigen is known for it. This entry belongs to a study of T-cell memory formation after mild COVID-19. The wider study: TCR clusters mostly belonged to single donors.

The authors produced TCR alpha and TCR beta cDNA libraries with sample barcodes and UMIs by 5'RACE using constant-segment primers. TCRdb recomputed calls from the 5' RACE reads with MiXCR, one row per CDR3 protein. The sample records 530,000 or so distinct CDR3 sequences, about 18% being singletons. Trimming shortened V by 4 bases and J by 1 base, and 12 bases separated the two germline ends. The CDR3 runs to 14 residues. The V gene's germline CDR1 is SQVTM and CDR2 ANQGSEA. Study observations and caveats: CD4+ contracting clones lay mainly in CM and EM, CD8+ ones in EMRA. There were some responding clones in pre-infection memory, which suggested that cross-reactive memory had joined.

The chain is built from TRBV29-1 and TRBJ2-3; tentative D call: TRBD1 (6 bases). Material: PBMCs or a T cell subset sorted from them (not recorded which). The receptor was isolated from an adult woman who had mild COVID-19 (a few samples of this study predate the infection). Cell type and time point are not known. The CDR3 coding sequence is TGCAGCGTTGTGGCCGAGGGGGGCACAGATACGCAGTATTTT. This sequence encodes CSVVAEGGTDTQYF.